The T cell receptor beta chain described here comes from a study of T cell responses to AZD1222 COVID-19 vaccine. Concerning this clone: Its cognate antigen is unknown.

The CDR3 runs 13 residues. Trimming cost V 5 bases and J 1 base; bases outside gene matches: 2. Germline V gene lookup returns CDR1 SNHLY and CDR2 FYNNEI. Data came from immunoSEQ multiplex PCR; TCRdb stores just in-frame clones and leaves some out. In all, the sample yields about 140,000 clones. Study-level points and caveats: At baseline, just a handful of AZD1222 recipients tested seropositive. Only after the peak T cell response were repertoires sampled. Reports say nearly half of spike-specific TCRs go after unmutated variant regions. Among the donors, most were white British and more were female, and clonal diversity was possibly underestimated.

The chain joins TRBV2 to TRBJ2-7, with 7 bases matching TRBD1. This TCR derives from an adult in good health. The specimen was peripheral blood. This CDR3 reads CASSSQGSYEQYF. CDR3 sequence (DNA): TGTGCCAGCAGTTCACAGGGGTCCTACGAGCAGTACTTC.